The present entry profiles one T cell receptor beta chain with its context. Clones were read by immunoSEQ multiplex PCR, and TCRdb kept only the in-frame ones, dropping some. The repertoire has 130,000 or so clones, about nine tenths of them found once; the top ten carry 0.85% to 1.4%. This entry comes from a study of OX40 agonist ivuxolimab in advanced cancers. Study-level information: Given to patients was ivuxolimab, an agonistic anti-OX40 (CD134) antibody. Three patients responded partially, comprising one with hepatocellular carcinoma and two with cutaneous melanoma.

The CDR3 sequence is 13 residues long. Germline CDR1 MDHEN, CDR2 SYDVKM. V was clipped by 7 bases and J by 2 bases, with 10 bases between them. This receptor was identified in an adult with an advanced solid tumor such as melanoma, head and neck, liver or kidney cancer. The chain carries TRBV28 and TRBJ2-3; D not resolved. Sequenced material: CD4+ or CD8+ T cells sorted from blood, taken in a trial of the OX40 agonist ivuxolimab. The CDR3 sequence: CASMALITDTQYF. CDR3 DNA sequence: TGTGCCAGCATGGCCCTCATCACAGATACGCAGTATTTT.